This T cell receptor beta chain emerged from a study of cytomegalovirus exposure and HLA in healthy donors. Study results and limitations: Through in vitro validation, three CMV-associated chains were shown to be specific for CMV antigens. The listing of 150 to 200 TCR beta chains classed them as cytomegalovirus-associated. Whilst most TCR sequences proved rare, a subset of public TCRs occurred across many donors.

About this clone: Its antigen is not known. Other DNA sequences of this sample code for an identical CDR3.

CDR1 and CDR2 (germline): SQVTM, ANQGSEA. This CDR3 region has 13 residues. V was shortened by 4 bases and J by 1 base, with 11 bases between the two germline ends. Some clones are missing from TCRdb's copy, which holds only in-frame ones; the method was immunoSEQ multiplex PCR. Of roughly 240,000 clones listed, around nine tenths are singletons. The receptor's source is a young man in good health and CMV-seronegative. This chain uses TRBV29-1 with TRBJ2-7; D might be TRBD1 (6 bases). The sequencing input was PBMCs. CDR3 in amino acids: CSVGQAYSYEQYF. As DNA, the CDR3 is TGCAGCGTTGGACAGGCCTATTCCTACGAGCAGTACTTC.